This T cell receptor (beta chain) was profiled in a study of CXCR3-negative and CXCR3-positive naive CD8 T cells. Phenotypically, naive CD8+ T cells corresponded to CD45RO-CCR7+CD27+CD95-. Germline lookup yields CDR1 SQVTM and CDR2 ANQGSEA. CDR3 length: 12 amino acids. UMI-labeled 5' RACE TRB cDNA libraries were prepared from the cells. TCRdb reprocessed the 5' RACE reads and keeps a single row for each CDR3 protein, giving no DNA. The sample totals tens of thousands of distinct CDR3 sequences; its top ten clones hold roughly 1.6%. Whole-study results and caveats: High diversity, comparable across both naive subsets, contrasted with much lower diversity in memory CD8+ cells. Comparison of naive cells showed more hydrophobic TRB CDR3s in CXCR3-positive than in CXCR3-negative naive cells.

About this clonotype itself: Its matching antigen is unknown.

The sample consisted of naive CXCR3- CD8+ T cells from blood. Subset specified: CD45RO-CCR7+CD27+CD95- naive CD8+ T cells lacking CXCR3 (TNR3-). The TCR was taken from a human donor in good health. Some clones in this sample may be carry-over from other donors' samples. The chain couples TRBV29-1 to TRBJ1-2. CDR3 sequence: CSVDWEVYGYTF. Full variable domain (outside the CDR3, taken from reference TRBV29-1 and TRBJ1-2): SAVISQKPSRDICQRGTSLTIQCQVDSQVTMMFWYRQQPGQSLTLIATANQGSEATYESGFVIDKFPISRPNLTFSTLTVSNMSPEDSSIYLCSVDWEVYGYTFGSGTRLTVV.